The 20 T cell receptor beta chains presented below share a single source sample, sequenced in a study of technical replicates of blood from a few donors (dated by TCRdb to the late 2010s). To prepare the library, the immunoSEQ multiplex PCR assay was applied. Here the immuneACCESS table is served through TCRdb, limited to in-frame sequences with V and J called. Missing clones are a known gap in these copies; in checked studies unresolved V genes cover under half, and the rest lacks a known reason. The sample has some 75,000 clones on record, around 96% of them singletons. The ten largest clonotypes hold about 0.3% of the sample. Sequencing used T cells isolated from PBMCs. All receptors come from a human donor in good health.

The sample holds one count of this clone. The chain couples TRBV28 to TRBJ1-1, with 9 positions matching TRBD1. V shed 2 bases and J 11 bases; nucleotides not matched to a gene: 9. The germline CDR1 and CDR2 sequences are MDHEN and SYDVKM. The CDR3 runs 14 residues. The CDR3 loop is CASSLRPGQGLAFF. CDR3 nucleotides: TGTGCCAGCAGTTTACGACCGGGACAGGGATTGGCTTTCTTT.

The rearrangement links TRBV7-6 to TRBJ2-7; TRBD2 matches at 12 bases. Per germline, CDR1 SGHVS and CDR2 FNYEAQ. The CDR3 spans 14 residues. With V trimmed by 2 bases and J by 5 bases, 1 base remained unmatched. The CDR3 nucleotides are TGTGCCAGCAGCTTACTAGCGGGAGGGAACGAGCAGTACTTC. Translating gives CASSLLAGGNEQYF.

The V gene is TRBV10-3, the J gene TRBJ2-5; 9 bases match TRBD1. The CDR3 runs 13 residues. Germline values: CDR1 ENHRY, CDR2 SYGVKD. V was clipped by 4 bases and J by 5 bases; unmatched bases: 2. The CDR3 sequence is CAISAGTGETQYF. CDR3 DNA: TGTGCCATCAGTGCGGGGACAGGGGAGACCCAGTACTTC.

Notes on this clone: Germline is not matched at one junction end, which may reflect a read error. This chain joins TRBV30 and TRBJ1-1; tentatively, D is TRBD1 (6 bases). The CDR3 totals 12 residues. The germline CDR1 and CDR2 sequences are GTSNPN and SVGIG (reference sequence). CDR3 loop: CAWSALRGAISF. In nucleotides, the CDR3 is TGTGCCTGGAGTGCCCTTCGGGGGGCCATCTCTTTT. Drawing the rest from reference TRBV30 and TRBJ1-1, the complete variable domain is SQTIHQWPATLVQPVGSPLSLECTVEGTSNPNLYWYRQAAGRGLQLLFYSVGIGQISSEVPQNLSASRPQDRQFILSSKKLLLSDSGFYLCAWSALRGAISFGQGTRLTVV.

This clone was found once. The rearrangement uses TRBV28 and TRBJ2-3; 13 bases agree with TRBD2. V shed 4 bases and J 0 bases; nucleotides not matched to a gene: 4. This CDR3 has 17 residues. Germline-derived CDR1 and CDR2 are MDHEN and SYDVKM. The CDR3 DNA sequence: TGTGCCAGCAGTTGGGGACTAGCGGGACCTAGCACAGATACGCAGTATTTT. It specifies CASSWGLAGPSTDTQYF.

The chain carries TRBV9 and TRBJ2-2, with 7 bases aligning to TRBD1. Trimming at V came to 2 bases and at J to 3 bases, leaving 1 base not matched to a gene. This CDR3 has 14 amino acids. CDR1 is SGDLS, CDR2 YYNGEE, per germline. The CDR3 DNA reads as TGTGCCAGCAGCGTCCAGGGGGACACCGGGGAGCTGTTTTTT. Translation gives CASSVQGDTGELFF.

This clone was detected only once. The chain recombines TRBV6-5 with TRBJ1-1; 7 nucleotides line up with TRBD1. The germline CDR1 and CDR2 sequences are MNHEY and SVGAGI. V dropped 6 bases and J dropped 1; count of bases not matched to a gene: 2. The CDR3 length is 13 residues. The CDR3 DNA reads as TGTGCCAGCAGCCGGACAGGGAACACTGAAGCTTTCTTT. It specifies CASSRTGNTEAFF.

This chain joins TRBV6-1 and TRBJ2-7, with D possibly TRBD1 on 5 matching bases. The CDR3 runs to 12 residues. V lost 7 bases and J 5 bases, leaving 12 bases between the germline ends. Looked up from germline, CDR1 is MNHNS and CDR2 is SASEGT. The CDR3 here is CASIESRDEQYF. The CDR3 region has the DNA TGTGCCAGCATCGAGTCCAGGGACGAGCAGTACTTC.

This rearrangement joins TRBV6-6 to TRBJ2-7; 13 bases map to TRBD2. Germline assignment: CDR1 MNHNY and CDR2 SVGAGI (reference sequence). The CDR3 covers 14 residues. Trimming took 7 bases from V and 4 from J; bases not matched to a gene: 4. CDR3 amino acids: CASTELAGGYEQYF. The CDR3 DNA sequence: TGTGCCAGCACCGAACTAGCGGGAGGGTACGAGCAGTACTTC.

The CDR3 region is CASSFRLAGGNEETQYF. CDR3 DNA sequence: TGTGCCAGCAGCTTCCGACTAGCGGGAGGGAACGAAGAGACCCAGTACTTC. The rearrangement uses TRBV11-2 and TRBJ2-5; 14 bases match TRBD2. Trimming at V came to 3 bases and at J to 3 bases, leaving 6 bases not matched to a gene. The CDR3 totals 17 residues. Germline lookup yields CDR1 SGHAT and CDR2 FQNNGV.

The count of this clone is one. The V call is TRBV11-2, the J call TRBJ1-1, with D maybe TRBD1 (6 bases). V was cut by 1 base and J by 0 bases, with 12 bases left in between. Per germline, CDR1 SGHAT and CDR2 FQNNGV. CDR3 length equals 16 residues. In nucleotides, the CDR3 is TGTGCCAGCAGCTTAGCTTGGGGACACCTGAACACTGAAGCTTTCTTT. This gives the protein CASSLAWGHLNTEAFF. Together with reference TRBV11-2 and TRBJ1-1, the CDR3 gives the full variable domain: EAGVAQSPRYKIIEKRQSVAFWCNPISGHATLYWYQQILGQGPKLLIQFQNNGVVDDSQLPKDRFSAERLKGVDSTLKIQPAKLEDSAVYLCASSLAWGHLNTEAFFGQGTRLTVV.

CDR3 residues: CASSYSRGHQPQHF. CDR3 DNA sequence: TGTGCCAGCAGTTACTCCAGGGGCCATCAGCCCCAGCATTTT. This chain links TRBV6-6 with TRBJ1-5, with D possibly TRBD1 on 6 matching bases. The CDR3 runs 14 residues. Trimming took off 0 bases at V and 5 bases at J, with 8 bases between the two ends. Per the germline V gene, CDR1 is MNHNY and CDR2 is SVGAGI (reference sequence).

This clone was detected only once. The chain uses TRBV5-1 and TRBJ1-1; a possible D gene is TRBD1 (5 bases). The CDR3 totals 13 residues. V shed 4 bases and J shed 5 bases, with 12 bases lying between them. Germline V lookup: CDR1 SGHRS, CDR2 YFSETQ. The CDR3 loop is CASSLSGRTEAFF. DNA of the CDR3: TGCGCCAGCAGCCTTTCAGGGAGGACTGAAGCTTTCTTT.

The genes are TRBV9 and TRBJ2-2, with 14 bases fitting TRBD2. Germline CDR1 reads SGDLS; CDR2 reads YYNGEE. This CDR3 spans 18 amino acids. J lost 2 bases, V lost 3 bases, and 6 bases had no gene match. CDR3 sequence (DNA): TGTGCCAGCAGCGGTAGGGGACTAGCGGGAGCCAACACCGGGGAGCTGTTTTTT. It encodes CASSGRGLAGANTGELFF. Filled out from reference TRBV9 and TRBJ2-2, the complete variable domain reads DSGVTQTPKHLITATGQRVTLRCSPRSGDLSVYWYQQSLDQGLQFLIQYYNGEERAKGNILERFSAQQFPDLHSELNLSSLELGDSALYFCASSGRGLAGANTGELFFGEGSRLTVL.

The chain joins TRBV7-9 to TRBJ1-2; 7 bases are a match to TRBD1. CDR1 SEHNR and CDR2 FQNEAQ come from the germline V gene (reference sequence). Trimming took 10 bases from V and 8 from J; bases not matched to a gene: 10. The CDR3 loop spans 12 amino acids. CDR3 nucleotide sequence: TGTGCCACCAAGCAGGGGGAGAAGGGCTACACCTTC. Protein product: CATKQGEKGYTF.

V and J are TRBV29-1 and TRBJ1-2; possibly TRBD1 for D (6 bases). Germline loops: CDR1 SQVTM, CDR2 ANQGSEA. This CDR3 has 13 residues. Trimming shortened V by 3 bases and J by 2 bases, and 10 bases separated the two germline ends. The CDR3 sequence is CSVEGGPNYGYTF. DNA for the CDR3: TGCAGCGTTGAGGGGGGGCCCAACTATGGCTACACCTTC.

This clone was counted a single time. The chain has TRBV9 and TRBJ2-1, with 12 bases aligning to TRBD2. V shed 4 bases, J shed 4 bases, and the junction held 6 bases outside the gene matches. The CDR3 runs to 16 residues. Germline CDR1 is SGDLS and CDR2 is YYNGEE. In nucleotides, the CDR3 is TGTGCCAGCAGCTTGTGGACTAGCGGGGTATACAATGAGCAGTTCTTC. It is translated as CASSLWTSGVYNEQFF.

The chain recombines TRBV27 with TRBJ2-3, with TRBD1 as a possible D gene (6 bases). The CDR3 covers 11 residues. The V end lost 7 bases, the J end lost 6 bases, and 8 bases lay between the germline ends. Germline V CDR1 and CDR2: MNHEY, SMNVEV (reference sequence). The CDR3 DNA reads as TGTGCCAGCAATAGGGGGGATACGCAGTATTTT. Protein sequence: CASNRGDTQYF.

The rearrangement uses TRBV9 and TRBJ2-3, with 10 bases that match TRBD1. CDR1 SGDLS and CDR2 YYNGEE come from the germline V gene. V was clipped by 0 bases and J by 0 bases; unmatched bases: 7. The CDR3 consists of 18 residues. CDR3 sequence reads: CASSVALGQGLSTDTQYF. The DNA of the CDR3 is TGTGCCAGCAGCGTAGCCTTGGGACAGGGGCTTAGCACAGATACGCAGTATTTT.

The CDR3 region is CASSARLAYTGELFF. Written as DNA, the CDR3 is TGTGCCAGCAGCGCAAGACTAGCGTACACCGGGGAGCTGTTTTTT. The chain recombines TRBV9 with TRBJ2-2, with 8 nucleotides matching TRBD2. The CDR3 sequence is 15 residues long. Germline assignment: CDR1 SGDLS and CDR2 YYNGEE. With 3 bases clipped from V and 3 bases from J, the junction kept 4 bases outside the gene matches.